What follows describes a single TCR beta chain. Every isolated RNA sample was fully reverse transcribed, so sequencing captured expressed TCRB transcripts. Here immunoSEQ multiplex PCR was the method, and the copy in TCRdb shows in-frame clones only, minus some. The data hold just over 450,000 clones, with roughly 31% observed a single time. The CDR3 is made up of 14 amino acids. CDR1 SEHNR and CDR2 FQNEAQ come from the germline V gene (reference sequence). With 0 bases removed from V and 2 bases from J, the gap between germline ends came to 4 bases. This specimen comes from a study of beta chain features in type 1 diabetes.

The sequence was obtained from a man between 18 and 29 years old in good health. The V and J genes are TRBV7-9 and TRBJ2-2; D gene ambiguous. Sequenced input: naive CD4+ T cells from blood. The CDR3 DNA reads TGTGCCAGCAGCTTAGCCTCAAACACCGGGGAGCTGTTTTTT. The encoded protein is CASSLASNTGELFF.